This is a list of T cell receptor beta chains from one sample in a study of T cells after yellow fever vaccination. TCRdb re-derived calls from the 5' RACE reads in MiXCR, one entry per CDR3 protein. The top ten clones hold less than 25% of a sample with about 310,000 distinct CDR3 sequences, more than 3% of them seen once. The material was PBMCs, obtained on the day of the yellow fever booster vaccination. These receptors all come from a man aged 18 to 35 who received the YFV17D yellow fever vaccine. Both conserved end residues are trimmed from each CDR3. The order of the fields is J gene, V gene, CDR3 protein.

>TRBJ2-7|TRBV14
ASSPGRGYEQY
>TRBJ2-7|TRBV20-1
SAAKGLYLEQY
>TRBJ2-1|TRBV28
ASHLTARYNEQF
>TRBJ2-5|TRBV5-1
ASSFWDRGTETQY
>TRBJ1-2|TRBV5-4
ASSLESTYGYT
>TRBJ2-5|TRBV7-2
ASSLRTGTSRATQY
>TRBJ1-1|TRBV4-1
ASSPGGLGGMNTEAF
>TRBJ2-7|TRBV11-2
ASCLDSSLRY
>TRBJ2-1|TRBV7-9
ASSPLGRGFYNEQF
>TRBJ2-1|TRBV5-8
ASSWVRSNEQF
>TRBJ2-2|TRBV4-1
ASEDTGELF
>TRBJ1-1|TRBV20-1
SARDPRDRGPSNAF
>TRBJ2-1|TRBV24-1
ATSKRGTAHNEQF
>TRBJ1-5|TRBV29-1
SVGWTNSNQPQH
>TRBJ2-4|TRBV7-8
ASSSGGDPAKNIQY
>TRBJ2-5|TRBV7-9
ASKGQAKEETQY
>TRBJ1-4|TRBV3-1
ASSPRGLEEKLF
>TRBJ2-3|TRBV24-1
ATSDTPGGDTQY
>TRBJ1-2|TRBV20-1
SALKAGQGGYGYT
>TRBJ1-1|TRBV25-1
ASSRQGVSAEAF
>TRBJ1-5|TRBV19
ASTSTGTQPQH
>TRBJ1-2|TRBV5-1
ASSFPTGDGYT
>TRBJ2-3|TRBV5-5
ASSLAQRGDTQY
>TRBJ1-1|TRBV5-6
ASSSDREAF
>TRBJ2-2|TRBV14
ASSLQRGRPNTGELF
>TRBJ2-5|TRBV7-2
ASRRLAGAINQETQY
>TRBJ2-2|TRBV11-2
ASSSDGLNTGELF
>TRBJ2-3|TRBV11-2
ASSLAPTSGESTDTQY
>TRBJ1-2|TRBV9
ASSVQPTGTGGEGYT
>TRBJ2-1|TRBV5-1
ASSPTSGGAGEQF
>TRBJ2-3|TRBV11-2
ASSSSEGGWLYYTDTQY
>TRBJ1-1|TRBV28
ASESVNTEAF
>TRBJ1-1|TRBV27
ASSLQLWGEAF
>TRBJ2-2|TRBV7-3
ASSYRGVSNTGELF
>TRBJ2-7|TRBV20-1
SAVGLASSYEQY
>TRBJ2-5|TRBV9
ASSFLSQSRGEETQY
>TRBJ1-3|TRBV20-1
SARGQLYSGNTIY